These 8 T cell receptor beta chains came from one sample sequenced in a study of shared clonotypes between healthy human individuals. Naivety among CD8 cells was defined by CD45RO negativity and positive CCR7 selection, thereby excluding terminally differentiated effector memory CD45RA+ cells. The repertoire was sequenced with immunoSEQ multiplex PCR; TCRdb's copy has only in-frame clones and lacks some. Found here are about 870,000 clones, more than 85% of them singletons; the top ten hold less than 25%. The sequenced sample consisted of naive CD8+ T cells sorted from blood. The source of these receptors is a man aged 25-40 years in good health.

This clone was counted a single time. V gene TRBV27 combines with J gene TRBJ2-7; TRBD1 agrees at 9 bases. The CDR3 has 15 amino acids. The junction had 9 bases not matched to a gene; V was cut back by 4 bases and J by 5 bases. The germline CDR1 and CDR2 sequences are MNHEY and SMNVEV (reference sequence). The CDR3, as DNA: TGTGCCAGCAGTTATGTCAGGACAGGGGTTAACGAGCAGTACTTC. Its translation is CASSYVRTGVNEQYF.

The rearrangement joins TRBV28 to TRBJ2-7; 7 nucleotides agree with TRBD1. This CDR3 comprises 16 residues. Germline loops: CDR1 MDHEN, CDR2 SYDVKM. After removal of 3 bases from V and 3 bases from J, the junction contained 11 bases not matched to a gene. The CDR3 reads CASSLSPAYRGYEQYF. The CDR3 bases are TGTGCCAGCAGTTTGTCGCCCGCGTACAGGGGCTACGAGCAGTACTTC.

The J gene is TRBJ2-1, the V gene TRBV27; 9 bases are shared with TRBD1. CDR1 MNHEY and CDR2 SMNVEV come from the germline V gene (reference sequence). This CDR3 spans 14 amino acids. V dropped 5 bases and J dropped 6; count of bases not matched to a gene: 5. Here the CDR3 DNA reads TGTGCCAGCAGTCCCGGGACAGGGATCAATGAGCAGTTCTTC. It is translated as CASSPGTGINEQFF.

A few counts support this clone. This same CDR3 is encoded by further DNA sequences in the sample. The V call is TRBV7-9, the J call TRBJ2-1, with 7 nucleotides matching TRBD2. Germline CDR1 is SEHNR and CDR2 is FQNEAQ (reference sequence). Trimming cost V 5 bases and J 0 bases; bases outside gene matches: 7. The CDR3 spans 16 residues. This CDR3 reads CASSGYRGSSYNEQFF. CDR3 bases: TGTGCCAGCAGCGGGTACCGCGGGAGCTCCTACAATGAGCAGTTCTTC.

V usage is TRBV11-3 and J usage is TRBJ2-3; TRBD1 matches at 7 bases. This CDR3 is 13 amino acids long. The germline CDR1 and CDR2 sequences are SGHNT and YENEEA. Trimming removed 5 bases from V and 7 bases from J; junction bases left unmatched: 6. The CDR3 protein is CASSPTTGNTQYF. The CDR3 nucleotides read TGTGCCAGCAGCCCGACGACAGGGAATACGCAGTATTTT.

V is TRBV7-9 and J is TRBJ1-4; 9 nucleotides agree with TRBD1. Germline CDR1 and CDR2: SEHNR and FQNEAQ (reference sequence). V dropped 5 bases and J dropped 7; count of bases not matched to a gene: 8. The CDR3 is 15 residues long. The DNA of the CDR3 is TGTGCCAGCAGCCTAACAGGGGGCGGGCTTGAAAAACTGTTTTTT. It codes for CASSLTGGGLEKLFF.

In its sample, this clone was seen once. The chain combines TRBV4-3 with TRBJ2-4; D remains ambiguous. V dropped 0 bases and J dropped 9 bases, with 9 bases sitting between them. Germline loops: CDR1 LGHNA, CDR2 YSLEER. The CDR3 spans 13 residues. CDR3 DNA sequence: TGCGCCAGCAGCCAAGATAAGTTCGGCATTCAGTACTTC. Protein product: CASSQDKFGIQYF.

Note on this clone: The sample holds other DNA sequences that translate to the same CDR3. The chain joins TRBV9 to TRBJ2-7, with 12 bases lining up with TRBD1. The CDR3 consists of 14 residues. J was trimmed by 5 bases and V by 3 bases; bases with no gene match: 3. CDR1 is SGDLS and CDR2 is YYNGEE in the germline V gene. The CDR3 is CASSAGTGGNEQYF. The CDR3, as DNA: TGTGCCAGCAGCGCCGGGACAGGGGGCAACGAGCAGTACTTC.